The next 32 T cell receptor beta chains were all read from a single sample in a study of blood T cell repertoires in COVID-19. The method was immunoSEQ multiplex PCR; TCRdb's version includes in-frame clones alone and lacks a portion of them. The table records some 670,000 clones, 75% to 90% of them present only once. The source material was peripheral blood. The receptors were sampled from a woman under 30 with acute or convalescent COVID-19.

CDR3 in DNA: TGTGCCAGCACCGACGGACAGAGCACAGATACGCAGTATTTT. This translates into CASTDGQSTDTQYF. The chain combines TRBV6-5 with TRBJ2-3, with D possibly being TRBD1 (6 bases). The CDR3 covers 14 residues. The germline V gene encodes CDR1 MNHEY and CDR2 SVGAGI. V was shortened by 7 bases and J by 0 bases, with 11 bases between the two germline ends.

CDR3 bases: TGCGCCAGCAGCCAAGGGCCCCATGGGGGGTACGAGCAGTACTTC. Its protein is CASSQGPHGGYEQYF. This chain connects TRBV4-1 to TRBJ2-7; a possible D gene is TRBD2 (6 bases). The germline CDR1 and CDR2 sequences are MGHRA and YSYEKL. The CDR3 is 15 residues long. The V gene lost 1 base and the J gene lost 4 bases, with 14 bases spanning the gap.

V is TRBV2 and J is TRBJ1-5, with 7 bases matching TRBD1. J was trimmed by 7 bases and V by 6 bases; bases with no gene match: 6. The CDR3 spans 13 residues. Germline lookup yields CDR1 SNHLY and CDR2 FYNNEI. Written as DNA, the CDR3 is TGTGCCAGCAGGGCCAGGACAGGACAGCCCCAGCATTTT. Amino acids: CASRARTGQPQHF.

The V gene is TRBV21-1, the J gene TRBJ2-3; TRBD1, as called in the table, went unchecked against the DNA. TRBV21-1 is a recognized pseudogene. CDR3 size: 16 residues. CDR3 protein: CASSTVVGPSTDTQYF. The CDR3 DNA sequence: TGTGCCAGCAGCACAGTGGTGGGGCCTAGCACAGATACGCAGTATTTT.

The table lists this clone with a few counts. The V call is TRBV30, the J call TRBJ1-1; 8 nucleotides align to TRBD1. Germline trimming cut 2 bases from V and 3 bases from J; bases unmatched to any gene: 8. CDR1 is GTSNPN and CDR2 is SVGIG in the germline V gene (reference sequence). The CDR3 has 15 amino acids. Here the CDR3 DNA reads TGTGCCTGGAGTAGCGCAGGGGGCCCTCACACTGAAGCTTTCTTT. Protein sequence: CAWSSAGGPHTEAFF.

This chain uses TRBV20-1 with TRBJ2-7, with a tentative D call TRBD1 (5 bases). Germline CDR1 DFQATT, CDR2 SNEGSKA (reference sequence). This CDR3 has 13 residues. V lost 3 bases, J lost 1 base, and 10 bases lay in between. CDR3 protein: CSASQGGSYEQYF. The CDR3 nucleotides read TGCAGTGCTAGTCAGGGTGGGTCCTACGAGCAGTACTTC.

This clone was observed a few times. The chain employs TRBV6-2 or TRBV6-3 and TRBJ1-6, with TRBD1 matching 7 bases. The V gene end was trimmed by 3 bases and the J gene end by 5 bases; junction bases not matched to a gene: 4. This CDR3 has 15 amino acids. From germline, CDR1 is MNHEY and CDR2 SVGEGT. CDR3 in DNA: TGTGCCAGCAGTTATTCCGGACAGGATAATTCACCCCTCCACTTT. It yields the protein CASSYSGQDNSPLHF.

The chain couples TRBV7-9 to TRBJ1-3; no reliable D call. This CDR3 comprises 17 residues. Trimming cost V 1 base and J 0 bases, with 13 bases left between them. The germline V gene encodes CDR1 SEHNR and CDR2 FQNEAQ (reference sequence). Written as DNA, the CDR3 is TGTGCCAGCAGCTTAGGTGGTTTGAGGATCTCTGGAAACACCATATATTTT. The encoded protein is CASSLGGLRISGNTIYF.

The V gene is TRBV27, the J gene TRBJ2-7; D is undetermined. The CDR3 has 12 amino acids. The V gene's germline CDR1 is MNHEY and CDR2 SMNVEV (reference sequence). The V end lost 11 bases, the J end lost 2 bases, and 13 bases lay between the germline ends. The CDR3 DNA sequence: TGTGCCTCGTGGGCTTCGGCCTACGAGCAGTACTTC. Protein: CASWASAYEQYF.

The CDR3 region has the DNA TGTGCCATAACAGGGGATAGCGGCTATGGCTACACCTTC. This translates into CAITGDSGYGYTF. The chain is built from TRBV10-3 and TRBJ1-2; TRBD1 matches at 7 bases. Trimming removed 9 bases from V and 4 bases from J; junction bases left unmatched: 8. Germline CDR1 and CDR2: ENHRY and SYGVKD. The CDR3 runs 13 residues.

The CDR3 is CASSLVTGADSPLHF. The CDR3 coding sequence is TGTGCCAGCAGCTTAGTGACAGGGGCTGATTCACCCCTCCACTTT. The rearrangement uses TRBV7-9 and TRBJ1-6; 8 nucleotides line up with TRBD1. Unmatched junction bases numbered 4, after V lost 1 base and J lost 8 bases. The V gene's germline CDR1 is SEHNR and CDR2 FQNEAQ (reference sequence). The CDR3 is made up of 15 amino acids.

CDR3 DNA sequence: TGCGCCAGCAGGGGAGTCCAACAGCCCCAGCATTTT. Encoded protein: CASRGVQQPQHF. V and J are TRBV10-1 and TRBJ1-5, with D unresolved. Deletions cut 6 bases from V and 7 bases from J, with 10 bases between. CDR3 length: 12 residues. Germline V gives CDR1 WNHNN, CDR2 SYGVQD (reference sequence).

The V and J genes are TRBV25-1 and TRBJ2-5; 8 positions match TRBD2. Germline trimming cut 5 bases from V and 4 bases from J; bases unmatched to any gene: 12. Germline CDR1 and CDR2: MGHDK and SYGVNS. The CDR3 runs 16 residues. The CDR3 here is CASSPMIGGGLETQYF. The CDR3 nucleotides are TGTGCCAGCAGTCCGATGATTGGCGGGGGGCTAGAGACCCAGTACTTC.

Of note for this clone: The sample carries other DNA sequences with the same CDR3. V usage is TRBV3-1 (or the pseudogene TRBV3-2) and J usage is TRBJ2-7; 11 positions match TRBD1. With 4 bases clipped from V and 3 bases from J, the junction kept 2 bases outside the gene matches. The CDR3 extends over 14 amino acids. The germline V gene encodes CDR1 LGHDT and CDR2 YNNKEL (reference sequence). The CDR3 sequence is CASSPGTGGYEQYF. In DNA form, the CDR3 reads TGTGCCAGCAGCCCCGGGACAGGGGGCTACGAGCAGTACTTC.

The chain has TRBV2 and TRBJ1-1, with TRBD1 matching over 8 bases. This CDR3 spans 12 amino acids. Trimming took 6 bases from V and 3 from J; bases not matched to a gene: 0. Germline loops: CDR1 SNHLY, CDR2 FYNNEI. The CDR3 DNA sequence: TGTGCCAGCAGGGACAGGGACACTGAAGCTTTCTTT. Protein sequence: CASRDRDTEAFF.

The rearrangement uses TRBV7-2 and TRBJ1-5; the D gene is possibly TRBD1 (5 bases). CDR3 length: 13 residues. The V and J ends lost 3 bases and 7 bases respectively, with 10 bases between them. Germline-derived CDR1 and CDR2 are SGHTA and FQGNSA. As DNA, the CDR3 is TGTGCCAGCAGCTTGGGGCTCGGACAGCCCCAGCATTTT. This sequence encodes CASSLGLGQPQHF. Drawing the rest from reference TRBV7-2 and TRBJ1-5, the complete variable domain is GAGVSQSPSNKVTEKGKDVELRCDPISGHTALYWYRQSLGQGLEFLIYFQGNSAPDKSGLPSDRFSAERTGGSVSTLTIQRTQQEDSAVYLCASSLGLGQPQHFGDGTRLSIL.

V gene TRBV5-1 combines with J gene TRBJ1-2, with a possible D match to TRBD1 (6 bases). Trimming took off 4 bases at V and 4 bases at J, with 14 bases between the two ends. In germline, CDR1 is SGHRS, CDR2 YFSETQ. This CDR3 is built from 14 residues. The CDR3 is CASSAGQPLYGYTF. The CDR3 bases are TGCGCCAGCAGCGCCGGACAGCCGCTCTATGGCTACACCTTC.

About this clone itself: At one end the junction does not follow the germline gene, possibly because of a read error. The V gene is TRBV6-2 or TRBV6-3, the J gene TRBJ1-1; 10 positions match TRBD1. The germline gives CDR1 MNHEY, CDR2 SVGEGT. CDR3 length: 15 amino acids. The CDR3, as DNA: TGTGCCAGCAGTTCCTGGGGACAGGGGAACGCTGAAGCTTTCTTT. Encoded protein: CASSSWGQGNAEAFF.

V gene TRBV15 combines with J gene TRBJ2-7; TRBD1 might be the D (5 bases). With 5 bases removed from V and 6 bases from J, the gap between germline ends came to 17 bases. Germline V gene sequence: CDR1 LNHNV, CDR2 YYDKDF (reference sequence). The CDR3 length is 14 residues. CDR3 coding DNA: TGTGCCACCAGCCCAGGGCCCCAATGGGGCGAGCAGTACTTC. It is translated as CATSPGPQWGEQYF.

The rearrangement links TRBV3-1 (or the pseudogene TRBV3-2) to TRBJ1-2; 7 bases fit TRBD1. The CDR3 is made up of 15 amino acids. V lost 1 base to trimming and J lost 2 bases; unmatched junction nucleotides: 4. CDR1 LGHDT and CDR2 YNNKEL come from the germline V gene (reference sequence). The CDR3 spells CASSQAPTGNYGYTF. Written as DNA, the CDR3 is TGTGCCAGCAGCCAAGCCCCGACAGGGAACTATGGCTACACCTTC.

This sequence joins TRBV7-9 and TRBJ1-3; D remains unclear. There are 15 residues in the CDR3. Germline lookup yields CDR1 SEHNR and CDR2 FQNEAQ (reference sequence). V shed 5 bases and J shed 0 bases, with 11 bases lying between them. The CDR3 nucleotides read TGTGCCAGCAGCGCTAAGAACTCCTCTGGAAACACCATATATTTT. This gives the protein CASSAKNSSGNTIYF. The full variable domain, completed using reference TRBV7-9 and TRBJ1-3, is DTGVSQNPRHKITKRGQNVTFRCDPISEHNRLYWYRQTLGQGPEFLTYFQNEAQLEKSRLLSDRFSAERPKGSFSTLEIQRTEQGDSAMYLCASSAKNSSGNTIYFGEGSWLTVV.

The V and J genes are TRBV2 and TRBJ1-2; 10 bases map to TRBD1. CDR1 and CDR2 (germline): SNHLY, FYNNEI. V lost 6 bases and J lost 4; bases outside the gene matches: 14. The CDR3 length is 17 residues. Written as DNA, the CDR3 is TGTGCCAGCAGCGCAAGTAGGGACAGGGGAAGATCCTATGGCTACACCTTC. Protein sequence: CASSASRDRGRSYGYTF.

This chain uses TRBV15 with TRBJ1-1; D gene uncertain. The CDR3 length is 14 residues. V shed 0 bases and J shed 1 base, with 6 bases lying between them. Looked up from germline, CDR1 is LNHNV and CDR2 is YYDKDF (reference sequence). CDR3 nucleotide sequence: TGTGCCACCAGCAGAGATCGGTGGAACACTGAAGCTTTCTTT. The encoded protein is CATSRDRWNTEAFF.

This clone was seen a handful of times. The rearrangement joins TRBV28 to TRBJ2-7; 11 bases line up with TRBD2. V lost 10 bases and J lost 0; bases outside the gene matches: 8. Germline V CDR1 and CDR2: MDHEN, SYDVKM. The CDR3 sequence is 15 residues long. CDR3: CATTGLAGGSYEQYF. CDR3 nucleotide sequence: TGTGCCACAACCGGGCTAGCGGGGGGCTCCTACGAGCAGTACTTC.

The CDR3 coding sequence is TGTGCCAGCAGAGCTGGACAGACGCGCGATGGAAACACCATATATTTT. Amino acid sequence: CASRAGQTRDGNTIYF. The gene calls are TRBV11-1 and TRBJ1-3, with a tentative D call TRBD1 (6 bases). The length of the CDR3 is 16 residues. V was shortened by 6 bases and J by 3 bases, with 18 bases between the two germline ends. The V gene's germline CDR1 is SGHAT and CDR2 FQDESV (reference sequence).

With regard to this clone: Additional DNA sequences in this sample encode the identical CDR3. The genes are TRBV4-3 and TRBJ1-2, with D possibly being TRBD1 (6 bases). The CDR3 has 14 residues. Trimming removed 3 bases at V and 3 bases at J, with 11 bases between. CDR1 and CDR2 from the germline V gene are LGHNA and YSLEER. The CDR3 loop is CASSQGPGDYGYTF. DNA for the CDR3: TGCGCCAGCAGCCAGGGGCCAGGGGACTATGGCTACACCTTC.

The V gene is TRBV5-1, the J gene TRBJ1-5, with D hard to call. Deletions cut 2 bases from V and 3 bases from J, with 9 bases between. CDR3 length: 14 amino acids. Germline CDR1 and CDR2: SGHRS and YFSETQ. This CDR3 reads CASSFGGNNQPQHF. The CDR3, as DNA: TGCGCCAGCAGCTTTGGAGGGAACAATCAGCCCCAGCATTTT.

The chain combines TRBV9 with TRBJ2-3; 8 positions match TRBD2. The ends lost 2 bases at V and 2 bases at J; junction bases unmatched: 10. CDR3 length: 17 amino acids. Germline V gives CDR1 SGDLS, CDR2 YYNGEE. CDR3 amino acids: CASSVAPGGGHTDTQYF. The CDR3, as DNA: TGTGCCAGCAGCGTGGCGCCAGGCGGGGGGCACACAGATACGCAGTATTTT.

This sequence joins TRBV27 and TRBJ2-5; 9 bases line up with TRBD2. Germline V gene sequence: CDR1 MNHEY, CDR2 SMNVEV (reference sequence). The length of the CDR3 is 19 residues. V shed 3 bases and J 5 bases; nucleotides not matched to a gene: 19. The CDR3 region is CASSFGPRDSGGSWETQYF. CDR3 DNA: TGTGCCAGCAGTTTTGGCCCCCGGGATAGCGGGGGTAGCTGGGAGACCCAGTACTTC.

CDR3 bases: TGTGCCAGCAGCTTGGTTCGGGGAGACTATGGCTACACCTTC. Protein product: CASSLVRGDYGYTF. The gene calls are TRBV5-6 and TRBJ1-2, with D unresolved. The CDR3 has 14 amino acids. Between the trimmed V and J ends, which lost 0 bases and 3 bases, there was a span of 9 bases. Germline V gene data show CDR1 as SGHDT and CDR2 as YYEEEE.

J is TRBJ1-1 and V is TRBV27, with 10 bases fitting TRBD1. Germline lookup yields CDR1 MNHEY and CDR2 SMNVEV (reference sequence). V lost 0 bases and J lost 4; bases outside the gene matches: 14. The CDR3 runs 19 residues. CDR3 DNA: TGTGCCAGCAGTTTATCGATACCTGAGGGACAGGGGAGGGGCACTGAAGCTTTCTTT. Protein: CASSLSIPEGQGRGTEAFF.

This rearrangement joins TRBV6-5 to TRBJ1-4; 8 nucleotides line up with TRBD1. The germline V gene encodes CDR1 MNHEY and CDR2 SVGAGI. The CDR3 runs 14 residues. V dropped 6 bases and J dropped 8; count of bases not matched to a gene: 8. CDR3 amino acids: CASSLRNRGEKLFF. CDR3 coding DNA: TGTGCCAGCAGCCTACGGAACAGGGGGGAAAAACTGTTTTTT.